A selection of T cell receptor beta chains follows, all from one sample in a study of blood T cell repertoires in COVID-19. Method: immunoSEQ multiplex PCR; TCRdb's copy keeps in-frame clones and lacks some. The sample includes 250,000 to 300,000 clones, nearly 90% of them seen just once. Material for sequencing was PBMCs or T cells enriched from blood (not recorded which). The receptors originated from a woman aged 45-59 years who had been exposed to COVID-19. The CDR3 runs from the conserved cysteine through the conserved F or W. The order of the fields is D gene, J gene, V gene, clone size, CDR3 protein, CDR3 DNA. A D gene is named only where the DNA matches it firmly. Clone size is stated in some rows and not others, as once, few, many or a class when expanded.

>TRBD2|TRBJ2-7|TRBV2|-
CASRRTSGGQGSYEQYF
TGTGCCAGCAGGCGGACTAGCGGGGGGCAAGGCTCCTACGAGCAGTACTTC
>TRBD2|TRBJ2-2|TRBV5-1|-
CASSFGLAGNTGELFF
TGCGCCAGCAGCTTCGGACTAGCGGGGAACACCGGGGAGCTGTTTTTT
>-|TRBJ2-5|TRBV18|-
CASSPLQGGTETQYF
TGTGCCAGCTCACCACTTCAGGGGGGAACAGAGACCCAGTACTTC
>TRBD1|TRBJ2-7|TRBV30|-
CAWQGDAYEQYF
TGTGCCTGGCAGGGGGATGCCTACGAGCAGTACTTC
>TRBD1|TRBJ1-1|TRBV28|-
CASRPTGAGDTEAFF
TGTGCCAGCAGGCCAACAGGGGCCGGGGACACTGAAGCTTTCTTT
>-|TRBJ1-5|TRBV28|-
CASSFNPRGSQPQHF
TGTGCCAGCAGTTTTAATCCCCGGGGAAGTCAGCCCCAGCATTTT
>-|TRBJ2-7|TRBV7-9|-
CASSPRQNIGYEQYF
TGTGCCAGCAGCCCGCGACAAAACATTGGGTACGAGCAGTACTTC
>TRBD2|TRBJ2-2|TRBV5-4|-
CASSVRLAGNTGELFF
TGTGCCAGCAGCGTAAGACTAGCGGGGAACACCGGGGAGCTGTTTTTT
>-|TRBJ1-5|TRBV6-4|-
CASSDRGDNQPQHF
TGTGCCAGCAGTGACAGGGGCGACAATCAGCCCCAGCATTTT
>TRBD1|TRBJ1-2|TRBV14|-
CASSQDSGQGSVGYTF
TGTGCCAGCAGCCAAGATAGCGGACAGGGGAGCGTTGGCTACACCTTC
>-|TRBJ1-1|TRBV2|-
CASRQGTLTEAFF
TGTGCCAGCAGACAGGGTACTCTAACTGAAGCTTTCTTT
>-|TRBJ1-2|TRBV3-1/TRBV3-2|-
CASTPRGGYGYTF
TGTGCCAGCACTCCGAGGGGGGGCTATGGCTACACCTTC
>-|TRBJ2-4|TRBV5-8|-
CASSSGGTAYNIQYF
TGTGCCAGCAGCTCGGGCGGGACAGCTTACAACATTCAGTACTTC
>TRBD1|TRBJ2-7|TRBV3-1/TRBV3-2|-
CASRGTGGTYEQYF
TGTGCCAGCAGAGGGACAGGGGGGACCTACGAGCAGTACTTC
>-|TRBJ2-2|TRBV10-1|-
CASSVGRTNTGELFF
TGCGCCAGCAGTGTGGGCAGGACGAACACCGGGGAGCTGTTTTTT
>-|TRBJ1-3|TRBV5-1|-
CASSLETGSGNTIYF
TGCGCCAGCAGCTTGGAGACGGGCTCTGGAAACACCATATATTTT
>-|TRBJ1-5|TRBV5-1|-
CASSFGQNQPQHF
TGCGCCAGCAGCTTCGGACAGAATCAGCCCCAGCATTTT
>TRBD1|TRBJ1-1|TRBV16|-
CASSLARDSEAFF
TGTGCCAGCAGCCTCGCCCGGGACAGTGAAGCTTTCTTT
>-|TRBJ1-2|TRBV6-5|-
CASSYDGYGYTF
TGTGCCAGCAGTTACGACGGGTATGGCTACACCTTC
>-|TRBJ2-3|TRBV7-2|-
CASSQMGGLTDTQYF
TGTGCCAGCAGCCAAATGGGGGGGCTGACAGATACGCAGTATTTT
>TRBD2|TRBJ2-5|TRBV28|-
CASSFWRGARQETQYF
TGTGCCAGCAGTTTTTGGCGGGGGGCGAGACAAGAGACCCAGTACTTC
>TRBD1|TRBJ1-1|TRBV4-2|few
CASSREGTGPLMNTEAFF
TGTGCCAGCAGCCGGGAAGGGACAGGGCCGCTTATGAACACTGAAGCTTTCTTT
>-|TRBJ1-6|TRBV3-1/TRBV3-2|once
CASSQGGDSPLHF
TGTGCCAGCAGCCAAGGGGGAGATTCACCCCTCCACTTT
>TRBD1|TRBJ1-6|TRBV5-1|-
CASTRPPDRLLSSYNSPLHF
TGCGCCAGCACCCGACCCCCGGACAGGCTCCTCTCCTCCTATAATTCACCCCTCCACTTT
>TRBD1|TRBJ1-2|TRBV7-9|-
CASSGKDRVFYGYTF
TGTGCCAGCAGCGGAAAGGACAGGGTATTCTATGGCTACACCTTC
>TRBD1|TRBJ1-2|TRBV10-3|-
CAISESTGGGYTF
TGTGCCATCAGTGAATCGACAGGGGGCGGCTACACCTTC
>TRBD1|TRBJ1-1|TRBV19|-
CASTPPPWTGNTEAFF
TGTGCCAGTACCCCGCCCCCCTGGACAGGGAACACTGAAGCTTTCTTT
>-|TRBJ2-5|TRBV5-1|-
CASSQDPGGPETQYF
TGCGCCAGCAGTCAGGATCCGGGGGGCCCAGAGACCCAGTACTTC
>-|TRBJ1-6|TRBV5-1|-
CASSSGGRDNSPLHF
TGCGCCAGCAGCTCGGGGGGCAGGGATAATTCACCCCTCCACTTT
>TRBD1|TRBJ1-5|TRBV2|-
CASKRDRGPLGQPQHF
TGTGCCAGCAAACGGGACAGGGGGCCGTTGGGCCAGCCCCAGCATTTT
>-|TRBJ1-3|TRBV28|few
CASSLLSSGNTIYF
TGTGCCAGCAGTTTGTTGAGCTCTGGAAACACCATATATTTT
>-|TRBJ1-4|TRBV19|few
CASSIFSTGSRELFF
TGTGCCAGTAGTATTTTTTCAACAGGGTCCAGAGAACTGTTTTTT
>TRBD2|TRBJ2-3|TRBV2|-
CASRWTSGVLTSTDTQYF
TGTGCCAGCAGGTGGACTAGCGGGGTGTTAACTAGCACAGATACGCAGTATTTT
>-|TRBJ1-1|TRBV25-1|once
CASRGFGGLNTEAFF
TGTGCCAGCAGGGGGTTTGGAGGTCTGAACACTGAAGCTTTCTTT
>-|TRBJ1-1|TRBV7-6|-
CASSPFSGQMNTEAFF
TGTGCCAGCAGCCCCTTCTCCGGACAGATGAACACTGAAGCTTTCTTT
>-|TRBJ2-1|TRBV7-2|-
CASSFFQGYNEQFF
TGTGCCAGCAGCTTTTTCCAGGGTTACAATGAGCAGTTCTTC
>TRBD1|TRBJ1-2|TRBV19|once
CASSIPGTGSYGYTF
TGTGCCAGTAGTATCCCCGGGACAGGGTCCTATGGCTACACCTTC
>-|TRBJ1-2|TRBV10-3|-
CAISQEPARGGYTF
TGTGCCATCAGTCAGGAGCCCGCCAGGGGCGGCTACACCTTC
>-|TRBJ2-3|TRBV3-1/TRBV3-2|-
CASSQPGSTDTQYF
TGTGCCAGCAGCCAACCGGGGAGCACAGATACGCAGTATTTT
>TRBD1|TRBJ1-5|TRBV2|-
CASRFGTGVDQPQHF
TGTGCCAGCAGATTTGGGACAGGGGTCGATCAGCCCCAGCATTTT
>TRBD2|TRBJ2-5|TRBV3-1/TRBV3-2|-
CASSHVSGGRRETQYF
TGTGCCAGCAGCCATGTGAGCGGGGGGCGGAGGGAGACCCAGTACTTC
>TRBD2|TRBJ2-2|TRBV5-1|-
CASSLRSSLAGGRSTGELFF
TGCGCCAGCAGCTTGAGGAGCAGCTTAGCGGGGGGGAGAAGCACCGGGGAGCTGTTTTTT
>TRBD2|TRBJ2-7|TRBV3-1/TRBV3-2|-
CASSRRTAAGETYEQYF
TGTGCCAGCAGCCGCCGGACGGCAGCGGGGGAAACCTACGAGCAGTACTTC
>-|TRBJ1-6|TRBV4-2|-
CASSQELEYNSPLHF
TGTGCCAGCAGCCAAGAATTGGAGTATAATTCACCCCTCCACTTT
>-|TRBJ1-5|TRBV7-9|-
CASSSESQPQHF
TGTGCCAGCAGCTCAGAAAGTCAGCCCCAGCATTTT
>TRBD2|TRBJ2-7|TRBV7-2|-
CASSSPSGVVYEQYF
TGTGCCAGCAGCTCCCCTAGCGGGGTGGTCTACGAGCAGTACTTC
>TRBD1|TRBJ2-4|TRBV6-5|-
CASGPRTGARNIQYF
TGTGCCAGCGGACCCCGGACAGGGGCAAGAAACATTCAGTACTTC
>-|TRBJ1-5|TRBV19|-
CASSIYAQALNQPQHF
TGTGCCAGTAGTATATATGCCCAGGCGTTAAATCAGCCCCAGCATTTT
>-|TRBJ2-5|TRBV5-6|-
CASSLWAGDTTQYF
TGTGCCAGCAGCTTGTGGGCAGGGGACACTACCCAGTACTTC
>TRBD1|TRBJ1-4|TRBV5-8|once
CASSGTVNEKLFF
TGTGCCAGTTCCGGGACAGTTAATGAAAAACTGTTTTTT
>TRBD1|TRBJ1-4|TRBV30|-
CAAGQGTTNEKLFF
TGTGCCGCTGGACAGGGGACCACTAATGAAAAACTGTTTTTT
>-|TRBJ2-7|TRBV6-5|-
CASSHSGEQYF
TGTGCCAGCAGCCACTCGGGGGAGCAGTACTTC
>TRBD2|TRBJ2-5|TRBV27|-
CASSRTRGTSGVFKETQYF
TGTGCCAGCAGCCGCACCCGGGGAACTAGCGGGGTATTCAAAGAGACCCAGTACTTC
>-|TRBJ1-2|TRBV14|-
CASSQVTGKANYGYTF
TGTGCCAGCAGCCAAGTAACAGGAAAGGCGAACTATGGCTACACCTTC
>TRBD1|TRBJ2-2|TRBV4-1|-
CASSQVGTGGVYAGELFF
TGCGCCAGCAGCCAAGTGGGGACAGGGGGCGTTTATGCCGGGGAGCTGTTTTTT
>-|TRBJ1-4|TRBV7-2|once
CASRSGYSEKLFF
TGTGCCAGCAGGTCAGGTTATTCTGAAAAACTGTTTTTT
>-|TRBJ2-6|TRBV5-1|-
CASSLLFGESSGANVLTF
TGCGCCAGCAGCTTGTTGTTTGGGGAGAGCTCTGGGGCCAACGTCCTGACTTTC
>TRBD1|TRBJ1-5|TRBV15|-
CATSRGGTGINSNQPQHF
TGTGCCACCAGCAGAGGTGGGACAGGGATTAATAGCAATCAGCCCCAGCATTTT